Shown below are 13 T cell receptor beta chains from a single sample sequenced in a study of Tregs in tolerant kidney transplant recipients (dated by TCRdb to 2018 to 2020). The receptor library was made with the immunoSEQ multiplex PCR assay. This is the immuneACCESS table as TCRdb keeps it, with only in-frame sequences that have V and J called. A part of the clones is gone; compared with another copy, unresolved V genes explain less than half, and the rest is unexplained. Present in this sample are about 240,000 clones, 65% to 85% of which were seen just once. Around 0.61% of the sample is held by the ten biggest clonotypes. Sequencing was performed on CD4+ T cells from blood. The receptors shown here come from a human donor in good health.

In DNA, the CDR3 is TGTGCCAGCAGCCAGCTCGGACTAGCGGGAGGGATCAATGAGCAGTTCTTC. It yields the protein CASSQLGLAGGINEQFF. The chain recombines TRBV4-2 with TRBJ2-1, with 15 bases identical to TRBD2. Per the germline V gene, CDR1 is LGHNA and CDR2 is YNFKEQ. This CDR3 has 17 amino acids. The junction had 6 bases not matched to a gene; V was cut back by 3 bases and J by 6 bases.

Details on this clone: The same CDR3 arises from other DNA sequences in this sample as well. The chain is built from TRBV6-6 and TRBJ1-1; 7 bases align to TRBD1. The germline gives CDR1 MNHNY, CDR2 SVGAGI (reference sequence). The J segment lost 1 base and the V segment lost 5 bases, leaving 1 base of the junction unmatched. The CDR3 runs to 13 residues. The CDR3 reads CASSRTGNTEAFF. The CDR3 coding sequence is TGTGCCAGCAGTCGGACAGGGAACACTGAAGCTTTCTTT.

This sequence joins TRBV6-5 and TRBJ1-5; the D gene is possibly TRBD1 (5 bases). This CDR3 has 13 residues. The germline V gene encodes CDR1 MNHEY and CDR2 SVGAGI. Trimming pared 6 bases from V and 5 bases from J, leaving 11 bases between. As DNA, the CDR3 is TGTGCCAGCAGCCTCGGGGGGTATCAGCCCCAGCATTTT. It translates to CASSLGGYQPQHF.

J is TRBJ2-3 and V is TRBV5-1, with D possibly matching TRBD1 (6 bases). The length of the CDR3 is 14 residues. The V gene's germline CDR1 is SGHRS and CDR2 YFSETQ. Trimming pared 6 bases from V and 6 bases from J, leaving 17 bases between. CDR3 region: CASTTQGIGDTQYF. The CDR3 region has the DNA TGCGCCAGCACGACACAGGGTATAGGCGATACGCAGTATTTT.

V gene TRBV5-8 combines with J gene TRBJ2-7, with D possibly matching TRBD2 (6 bases). The V end lost 6 bases, the J end lost 6 bases, and 22 bases lay between the germline ends. CDR3 length equals 15 residues. Germline CDR1 reads SGHTS; CDR2 reads YDEGEE. CDR3 region: CASNGGRLANAEQYF. In DNA form, the CDR3 reads TGTGCCAGCAACGGTGGGAGGCTAGCGAACGCCGAGCAGTACTTC.

The genes are TRBV30 and TRBJ2-5; D uncertain. This CDR3 comprises 12 residues. Trimming removed 0 bases at V and 5 bases at J, with 7 bases between. CDR1 is GTSNPN, CDR2 SVGIG, per germline (reference sequence). CDR3 sequence: CAWSVRWETQYF. In DNA form, the CDR3 reads TGTGCCTGGAGTGTACGGTGGGAGACCCAGTACTTC.

The chain carries TRBV11-3 and TRBJ2-5; D uncertain. The better agreement between TRBJ2-7 and the DNA end casts doubt on the J call. Germline CDR1 SGHNT, CDR2 YENEEA. The CDR3 spans 13 residues. In nucleotides, the CDR3 is TGTGCCAGCAGCCCTGGACCAAATTACGAGCAGTACTTC. Translated, it gives CASSPGPNYEQYF.

The chain is built from TRBV5-6 and TRBJ1-4; D ambiguous. Trimming pared 1 base from V and 10 bases from J, leaving 14 bases between. CDR3 length: 14 residues. Germline V gene lookup returns CDR1 SGHDT and CDR2 YYEEEE. The CDR3 here is CASSLRRTSGKLFF. CDR3 nucleotides: TGTGCCAGCAGCTTGAGGCGGACTTCGGGAAAACTGTTTTTT.

The chain couples TRBV19 to TRBJ2-5; D gene unclear. The V and J ends lost 5 bases and 2 bases respectively, with 12 bases between them. Germline V gene lookup returns CDR1 LNHDA and CDR2 SQIVND (reference sequence). The CDR3 is made up of 14 amino acids. CDR3 region: CASSVRNTQETQYF. CDR3 nucleotide sequence: TGTGCCAGTAGTGTCAGGAACACTCAAGAGACCCAGTACTTC.

The rearrangement joins TRBV19 to TRBJ2-1; a possible D gene is TRBD1 (7 bases). CDR1 is LNHDA and CDR2 is SQIVND in the germline V gene (reference sequence). CDR3 length: 17 amino acids. V was cut by 5 bases and J by 0 bases, with 17 bases left in between. CDR3 in amino acids: CASSLGSGGSSYNEQFF. The DNA for the CDR3 is TGTGCCAGTAGTTTGGGGTCAGGGGGGAGCTCCTACAATGAGCAGTTCTTC.

V and J are TRBV9 and TRBJ1-5; D uncertain. The CDR3 covers 17 residues. V was pared by 4 bases and J by 3 bases, with 20 bases between. Per the germline V gene, CDR1 is SGDLS and CDR2 is YYNGEE. The CDR3, as DNA: TGTGCCAGCAGCCCCCCTACGGACGACACTTACAATCAGCCCCAGCATTTT. This sequence encodes CASSPPTDDTYNQPQHF. The full variable domain, with the rest looked up from reference TRBV9 and TRBJ1-5, is DSGVTQTPKHLITATGQRVTLRCSPRSGDLSVYWYQQSLDQGLQFLIQYYNGEERAKGNILERFSAQQFPDLHSELNLSSLELGDSALYFCASSPPTDDTYNQPQHFGDGTRLSIL.

The J gene is TRBJ2-1, the V gene TRBV10-2; D is ambiguous. Germline CDR1 WSHSY, CDR2 SAAADI. The V end lost 4 bases, the J end lost 5 bases, and 12 bases lay between the germline ends. This CDR3 has 14 residues. The CDR3 spells CASSVHRTNNEQFF. The CDR3 DNA reads as TGCGCCAGCAGTGTACACCGAACGAACAATGAGCAGTTCTTC.

The V call is TRBV27, the J call TRBJ2-3; 8 nucleotides line up with TRBD2. Germline assignment: CDR1 MNHEY and CDR2 SMNVEV (reference sequence). The trim removed 0 bases at V and 4 bases at J, leaving 6 bases unmatched. This CDR3 has 16 amino acids. CDR3 in DNA: TGTGCCAGCAGTTTATCTAGCGGGAAGGTCCCAGATACGCAGTATTTT. It specifies CASSLSSGKVPDTQYF.